Below, one T cell receptor (beta chain) is given with its context. Its antigen remains undetermined. No base quality values were provided; no much bigger clone lies one nucleotide off. These data belong to a study of draining lymph node invasion in breast cancer (dated by TCRdb to the early 2020s). For the wider study: Nodal metastasis was diagnosed by histology and cytokeratin immunohistochemistry, and confirmation was obtained by EpCAM/CD45 flow cytometry. From every patient, the primary tumor plus matched non-invaded and tumor-invaded tumor-draining lymph nodes were collected, and both Treg and Tconv subsets were profiled. A separate targeted assay used bulk TCR-beta CDR3 sequencing to compare sorted memory regulatory T cells with memory conventional CD4 T cells across breast cancer tissues. The separate targeted TCR sequencing covered lymph nodes from roughly 5 patients, with primary tumors sequenced for three of those patients. Beyond this particular receptor, the publication reports: Across all tissues in the targeted TCR-seq data, Tregs appeared to be more clonally expanded than Tconvs, and both subsets showed lower diversity in tumor than in lymph nodes. Some of the top 100 tumor clones were detected in invaded and non-invaded nodes, and this detection was taken to suggest recirculation between tumor and draining nodes. The tumor top-100 clone tracking analysis was possible in only a couple of patients. TCRs shared between the Treg and Tconv subsets were viewed as suggestive of, but not proof of, a common clonal origin. In each tissue, about 12-22% of Treg TCRs were also present in Tconvs, a finding interpreted as suggesting peripheral induction of Tregs. Data could not resolve whether Treg conversion occurred in a given organ or whether converted Tregs recirculated between nodes and tumor.

Compared with germline, V lacks 0 bases and J lacks 8 bases; bases without a gene match: 2. The CDR3 measures 15 amino acids from cysteine to phenylalanine. The retained sequence is limited to the CDR3, 45 bases, with the frame set at the first base. Reading the germline V gene gives CDR1 SGHRS and CDR2 YFSETQ. Memory conventional CD4 T cells were isolated by sorting for CD4+ CD45RA- CD25- cells. Tumor-draining lymph nodes were classified as non-invaded or invaded according to the absence or presence of metastatic tumor cells. Before staining and sorting, a Miltenyi Pan T Cell isolation kit was used to pre-enrich the T cells. Primary tumors were characterized by immunohistochemistry for estrogen receptor, progesterone receptor, HER2 and Ki-67. Fresh surgical tissue was processed within a few hours after surgery by being cut into small fragments. The tissue fragments were digested enzymatically for about 20 minutes with Liberase TL plus DNase and were then passed through a 40-micrometer strainer. After DAPI live/dead staining, cells were sorted on a BD FACS Aria II at roughly 98-99% purity. The sorted cells were lysed in TCL buffer, and a Norgen Single Cell RNA purification kit, including DNase treatment, was used to purify the RNA.

To prepare the library, bulk RNA-seq was applied. Instrument on record: Illumina HiSeq 2500. Under the source paper's analysis protocol: For the separate targeted TCR-seq dataset, CDR3 sequences were extracted and quantified from raw reads using MiXCR version 2.1.5 with default parameters. In the separate targeted TCR-seq dataset, TCR-beta clones were defined by the combination of V gene, J gene and CDR3 sequence. In the separate targeted TCR-seq dataset, clones with fewer than three counts were removed, then only the 90% most strongly expressed clones per sample were retained. In the separate targeted TCR-seq dataset, Treg-Tconv overlap was computed as shared clones divided by total Treg clones per tissue, times 100. TCRdb reprocessed the public reads (quality trimming at Q25 with fastp, clone calling with MiXCR) and kept in-frame beta chains. Under each unique CDR3 protein, matching rows form one entry showing the most common genes and DNA. TCRdb, not the original authors, processed these V and J calls. This sample gives approximately 3,000 distinct CDR3 sequences in total; 60% to 85% of them show up just once. Less than 10% of the sample rests with the top ten.

The sequenced material came from sorted memory CD4+ effector T cells from a lymph node. The cell subset or site label, as the study defines it: CD45RA-negative sorted CD4+ T cells (memory Tconv or effector/memory Treg). Here the chain combines TRBV5-1 and TRBJ1-6; 10 nucleotides in the junction match TRBD1. This receptor was identified in a female donor with luminal breast cancer. The CDR3 is CASSLVGTGDSPLHF. The sequenced DNA: TGCGCCAGCAGCTTGGTCGGGACAGGGGATTCACCCCTCCACTTT.